The entry below gives a single T cell receptor (beta chain) sequence along with its context. It lacks a known antigen. The record has no base qualities; no much larger clone is one base away. The TCR beta CDR3 regions were amplified from the RNA transcripts. The first round of RT-PCR for the TCR CDR3 was performed with the HTBI primer set and the Qiagen OneStep RT-PCR kit. Libraries were constructed in a second round of multiplex PCR, after which size selection and purification were carried out. Libraries were sequenced paired-end with 100 bp reads on an Illumina HiSeq2000. The authors' analysis ran thus. Raw data were processed with SOAPnuke, discarding reads with adapters, uncalled bases, mean Phred below 15, or no exact constant-primer or identifier match. COPE v1.2.5 was used to merge high-quality paired reads, and clonotypes were defined as unique nucleotide sequences. MiTCR v1.1 was used to align clonotypes to the IMGT TRBV, TRBD and TRBJ reference segments. Only V-J combinations with frequency above 0.0001, covering 99% to 99.2% of repertoires, were analysed. The TCS score was defined as F50 (clonal expansion) divided by E x V (chaos), with BLOSUM62-based TCRdist calculated between CDR3 peptides within each V-J. Welch's t-statistics and random forest reduced some 510 V-J features to 10 to 15, which were used in a naive Bayes classifier (R e1071). Thyroid-blood repertoire similarity was quantified with the Morisita-Horn index. TCRdb trimmed the raw reads at Q25, called clones with MiXCR and kept productive beta chains. Rows with one shared CDR3 protein collapse into an entry with the most common genes and DNA. None of the V and J calls come from the authors' own analysis; TCRdb made them. Present in this sample are fewer than 750,000 distinct CDR3 sequences, about 15% of which were seen just once. Jointly, the top ten make up approximately 4.3% of the sample.

This sample was included in a study of T cells in Graves' hyperthyroidism and ophthalmopathy (dated by TCRdb to between 2019 and 2020). Regarding the research as a whole: Peripheral blood was collected at initial diagnosis, before any treatment. TCR V-J signatures able to tell the groups apart were searched for in a discovery cohort of 90 to 100 patients, of whom around 43 had Graves' ophthalmopathy and roughly 57 had stable Graves' hyperthyroidism. Prospective prediction of ophthalmopathy was tested in an independent validation cohort consisting of under 20 hyperthyroidism patients and around 17 patients who later progressed to ophthalmopathy. The 95 to 100 discovery patients were randomly split 7:3 into training and test sets. Thyroid tissue and blood T-cell repertoires from over 5 Graves' hyperthyroidism patients were also compared in the study. Once sampling was done, hyperthyroidism patients were given methimazole at a starting dose of 30 mg daily, whereas ophthalmopathy patients were given high-dose intravenous methylprednisolone. The paper reports TCR Vbeta CDR3 sequencing of about 140 peripheral blood samples: 40 to 45 ophthalmopathy, under 85 hyperthyroidism and roughly 17 progressor patients. Summary of the overall study and its limitations: Blood samples also contained most of the expanded thyroid clonotypes (frequency above 0.001), which suggests that blood repertoires may reflect thyroid immune responses. During validation, the model predicted progression to ophthalmopathy a median of around six months ahead of onset, with almost 71% sensitivity and less than 85% specificity. Sample size was not statistically predetermined, and blinding of investigators to group allocation was not performed. A 13 V-J signature model separated ophthalmopathy from stable hyperthyroidism, with about 90% sensitivity and roughly 82% specificity in cross-validation and 80%/75% in testing.

In the ophthalmopathy patients, disease was moderately to severely active, with a Clinical Activity Score of 3 or more, a NOSPECS grade of 4 or more, and a duration of less than 3 months. Patients with uncontrolled infections, other autoimmune diseases, pregnancy or lactation were excluded. Diagnoses were established on the basis of clinical symptoms, serum thyroxine and TRAb, thyroid ultrasound, and orbital computed tomography. Ficoll-Paque density gradient centrifugation was used to isolate PBMCs from approximately 10 ml of fresh peripheral blood. Total RNA was extracted using Trizol reagent, and RNA quality was assessed on an Agilent 2100 Bioanalyzer. Looking up the germline V gene (reference sequence) yields CDR1 LNHDA and CDR2 SQIVND. The CDR3 contains 13 residues, cysteine and phenylalanine counted. The only DNA kept is the CDR3, 39 bases in frame from the first base. Between the V and J ends, shortened by 3 bases and 4 bases respectively, the junction contains 9 bases.

The rearrangement joined TRBV19 to TRBJ1-2, with no confident D gene call. This receptor was identified in a woman aged 35 to 49 with Graves' ophthalmopathy. The specimen sequenced was blood. Here is the DNA: TGTGCCAGTAGTATCAAGAGGGCCTATGGCTACACCTTC. This codes for CASSIKRAYGYTF.